This T cell receptor (beta chain) was found in a study of shared clonotypes between healthy human individuals. The investigators split CD4+ cells into a CD45RA+ naive subset and a CD45RA-negative memory subset. The repertoire was sequenced with immunoSEQ multiplex PCR; TCRdb's copy has only in-frame clones and lacks some. The sample carries around 2.1 million clones, roughly 95% recorded once. CDR1 SGHDN and CDR2 FVKESK come from the germline V gene. The CDR3 contains 13 residues. Deletions cut 4 bases from V and 3 bases from J, with 9 bases between. Points on this clone: The antigen is undetermined.

Study outcomes and limitations: There were few donors, and this limited the genetic and exposure-history diversity represented. Sampling covered nothing but blood. Tissue TCR repertoires likely differ from those found in blood.

The sequencing sample was made of naive CD4+ T cells sorted from blood. Regarding subset: CD45RA+ positively selected. This rearrangement joins TRBV14 to TRBJ1-2, with D perhaps matching TRBD1 (5 bases). This TCR came from a man aged 18-30 years in good health. This CDR3 is CASSPGGYYGYTF. As DNA, the CDR3 is TGTGCCAGCAGCCCCGGGGGGTACTATGGCTACACCTTC.